The sequence of this TCR beta chain was determined in a study of T-cell reconstitution after alpha-beta-depleted transplantation in children. The TCRbeta library incorporated unique molecular identifiers. TCRdb re-derived calls from the PCR reads in MiXCR, one entry per CDR3 protein. The table includes around 440,000 distinct CDR3 sequences, roughly 16% detected once. The table lists this clonotype with a few counts. Its antigen remains unknown. Study-wide results and caveats: As was reported, about two months after transplant, alpha-beta T cells came from several hundred expanded graft clones. The origin of high day-60 TCRbeta diversity in some patients lay in surviving recipient T cells and thymic progenitors. Counts and diversity of T cells one year after transplant came mostly from newly produced T cells.

Between the trimmed V and J ends, which lost 6 bases and 4 bases, there was a span of 7 bases. This CDR3 has 12 amino acids. The receptor was derived from a boy younger than two who had a stem cell transplant for Wiskott-Aldrich syndrome, so the T cells may come from the graft donor. V and J are TRBV12-3 or TRBV12-4 and TRBJ1-5; D call uncertain. Material: PBMCs, mostly from graft donor cells, obtained 360 days after TCRalphabeta/CD19-depleted stem cell transplant. The CDR3 sequence: CASSPRNQPQHF. The CDR3 DNA follows: TGTGCCAGCAGCCCTAGGAATCAGCCCCAGCATTTT.